The source of this T cell receptor (beta chain) is a study of CD8 T cells in ankylosing spondylitis. Study results and limitations: Among TCR beta sequences, a motif of several highly homologous variants appeared characteristic of ankylosing spondylitis blood. Significant enrichment of disease-linked clones was reportedly seen in matched ankylosing spondylitis synovial fluid.

Using its own MiXCR run on the 5' RACE reads, TCRdb lists one record per CDR3 protein. The table has 100,000 to 150,000 distinct CDR3 sequences, approximately 17% seen once. A word on this clonotype: Its specificity is unknown.

The length of the CDR3 is 14 residues. Germline CDR1 and CDR2: DFQATT and SNEGSKA (reference sequence). The V gene lost 4 bases and the J gene lost 0 bases, with 10 bases spanning the gap. Source material: blood, either unsorted or a sorted T cell fraction (not recorded which). The TCR originated in a male donor with ankylosing spondylitis. This chain connects TRBV20-1 to TRBJ1-5; D unresolved. This chain's CDR3 is CSATQPNSNQPQHF. For the CDR3, the DNA is TGCAGTGCTACACAGCCCAATAGCAATCAGCCCCAGCATTTT.